This is a list of T cell receptor beta chains from one sample in a study of cytomegalovirus exposure and HLA in healthy donors. The assay was immunoSEQ multiplex PCR, and TCRdb's table has in-frame clones only and misses some. The data contain around 120,000 clones, 79% of them singletons. Sample: PBMCs. The receptors come from a man aged 18 to 29 in good health and CMV-seronegative. The CDR3 runs from the conserved cysteine through the conserved F or W. D genes are given only for firm matches. The size entry is marked missing in some rows and otherwise reads once, few, many or a size class.

j_gene: TRBJ1-3
abundance: -
d_gene: TRBD1
v_gene: TRBV7-9
CDR3aa: CASSWSGDRVFSGNTIYF
CDR3nt: TGTGCCAGCAGCTGGAGCGGGGACAGGGTATTCTCTGGAAACACCATATATTTT

j_gene: TRBJ2-1
abundance: -
d_gene: TRBD2
v_gene: TRBV7-3
CDR3aa: CASSEGLAGGSEQFF
CDR3nt: TGTGCCAGCAGCGAGGGACTAGCGGGAGGGAGTGAGCAGTTCTTC

j_gene: TRBJ2-1
abundance: -
d_gene: -
v_gene: TRBV7-8
CDR3aa: CASSFAQAIYNEQFF
CDR3nt: TGTGCCAGCAGCTTCGCACAGGCGATCTACAATGAGCAGTTCTTC

j_gene: TRBJ2-3
abundance: -
d_gene: TRBD2
v_gene: TRBV4-1
CDR3aa: CASSHWGPAGVDTQYF
CDR3nt: TGCGCCAGCAGCCACTGGGGGCCAGCGGGAGTCGATACGCAGTATTTT

j_gene: TRBJ2-3
abundance: -
d_gene: TRBD2
v_gene: TRBV7-8
CDR3aa: CASSPKLALTDTQYF
CDR3nt: TGTGCCAGCAGCCCGAAACTAGCGCTCACAGATACGCAGTATTTT

j_gene: TRBJ1-4
abundance: -
d_gene: -
v_gene: TRBV4-3
CDR3aa: CASSHPGATNEKLFF
CDR3nt: TGCGCCAGCAGCCACCCAGGTGCAACTAATGAAAAACTGTTTTTT

j_gene: TRBJ1-6
abundance: once
d_gene: TRBD1
v_gene: TRBV29-1
CDR3aa: CSVGTGSNSPLHF
CDR3nt: TGCAGCGTCGGGACAGGGTCAAATTCACCCCTCCACTTT

j_gene: TRBJ1-6
abundance: -
d_gene: -
v_gene: TRBV4-2
CDR3aa: CASSPPDSPLHF
CDR3nt: TGTGCCAGCAGCCCCCCCGATTCACCCCTCCACTTT

j_gene: TRBJ1-1
abundance: few
d_gene: TRBD1
v_gene: TRBV2
CDR3aa: CASSDGQGLNTEAFF
CDR3nt: TGTGCCAGCAGTGATGGACAGGGCCTGAACACTGAAGCTTTCTTT

j_gene: TRBJ2-3
abundance: -
d_gene: TRBD1
v_gene: TRBV7-2
CDR3aa: CASSFSGQGTNTQYF
CDR3nt: TGTGCCAGCAGCTTTTCGGGACAGGGCACAAATACGCAGTATTTT

j_gene: TRBJ1-2
abundance: few
d_gene: TRBD1
v_gene: TRBV5-5
CDR3aa: CASSLGDRGLDGYTF
CDR3nt: TGTGCCAGCAGCTTAGGCGACAGGGGGCTTGATGGCTACACCTTC